These 18 T cell receptor beta chains came from one sample sequenced in a study of tumor-infiltrating lymphocytes in primary liver carcinoma. A constant-region primer primed TCR beta cDNA synthesis from 400 to 550 ng of total RNA. Investigators got TCR beta libraries out of three nested multiplex PCR rounds, done with slightly modified ARM-PCR. TRBV1-TRBV30 forward primers and a C-beta reverse primer were used in the first two PCR rounds, which each ran for about 10 cycles. From the multiplex PCR reads, TCRdb called clonotypes with MiXCR, one entry per CDR3 protein. The repertoire holds tens of thousands of distinct CDR3 sequences, 65% to 80% seen once, with approximately 20% in the top ten. The 20-30 mg bulk tissue piece was not sorted before simultaneous RNA and DNA extraction. Sequencing input: liver tumor tissue from sampling region 1. Sample subset: tumor region T1, superior pole. The source of these receptors is a man aged 40-55 years with primary liver carcinoma and hepatitis B virus infection.

Many counts were recorded for this clonotype. The V gene is TRBV12-3 or TRBV12-4, the J gene TRBJ1-1; no reliable D call. This CDR3 is 12 amino acids long. The V end lost 4 bases, the J end lost 1 base, and 4 bases lay between the germline ends. The DNA of the CDR3 is TGTGCCAGCAGTTCGCCGAACACTGAAGCTTTCTTT. Translated, it gives CASSSPNTEAFF.

Turning to this clonotype: At one end the junction does not follow the germline gene, possibly because of a read error. The V call is TRBV6-6, the J call TRBJ1-1, with D unclear. CDR1 is MNHNY and CDR2 is SVGAGI in the germline V gene (reference sequence). This CDR3 has 15 residues. The CDR3 region has the DNA TGTGCCAGCAGTCACTCGAGACACAAGAACATTGAAGCTTTCTTT. It codes for CASSHSRHKNIEAFF.

This clonotype was found once. A much more abundant neighbour one base away suggests this may be a read error. The chain has TRBV5-1 and TRBJ2-5; D is possibly TRBD2 (6 bases). CDR1 and CDR2 from the germline V gene are SGHRS and YFSETQ. CDR3 length: 13 amino acids. CDR3 nucleotides: TGCACCAGCAGCTACCGGGAGAAGGAGACCCAGTACTTC. The encoded protein is CTSSYREKETQYF.

Note on this clonotype: At one boundary the junction diverges from the germline segment, which might be a read error. The chain has TRBV6-5 and TRBJ2-7; 8 positions agree with TRBD2. Germline V gene sequence: CDR1 MNHEY, CDR2 SVGAGI. The length of the CDR3 is 15 residues. CDR3 in DNA: TGTGGCAGCAGTTACTATAGCGGGGAACCCTACGAGCAGTACTTC. Its translation is CGSSYYSGEPYEQYF.

The CDR3 DNA reads as TGTGCCAGCAGTACGGGACAGCAGCCCCAGCATTTT. Its translation: CASSTGQQPQHF. V usage is TRBV12-3 or TRBV12-4 and J usage is TRBJ1-5; 7 bases match TRBD1. With V trimmed by 5 bases and J by 7 bases, 2 bases remained unmatched. The CDR3 covers 12 residues.

The genes are TRBV6-5 and TRBJ2-7; 10 nucleotides line up with TRBD1. Losses at the gene ends were 11 bases for V and 7 bases for J; bases not matched to a gene: 17. This CDR3 is built from 15 residues. The V gene's germline CDR1 is MNHEY and CDR2 SVGAGI. The CDR3 loop reads CAGRRNPDRGHEQYF. As DNA, the CDR3 is TGTGCCGGCCGCAGGAACCCCGACAGGGGGCATGAGCAGTACTTC.

Points on this clonotype: The junction shows a germline mismatch at one end, possibly a read error. The CDR3 is CTSSEVGTLAGVNNEQYF. In DNA form, the CDR3 reads TGTACCAGCAGTGAAGTTGGGACATTAGCGGGAGTAAACAACGAGCAGTACTTC. The V call is TRBV6-1, the J call TRBJ2-7; TRBD2 agrees at 9 bases. The CDR3 has 18 residues. Germline CDR1 and CDR2: MNHNS and SASEGT.

Points on this clonotype: This may be a read error, as it is one base from a much larger clone. DNA for the CDR3: TGTGCCAGCAGTTTGAGAGGAAACACCGTATATTTT. Its translation is CASSLRGNTVYF. The chain has TRBV28 and TRBJ1-3; D gene unclear. The germline V gene has CDR1 MDHEN and CDR2 SYDVKM. The CDR3 spans 12 residues. The full variable domain, rest sourced from reference TRBV28 and TRBJ1-3, is DVKVTQSSRYLVKRTGEKVFLECVQDMDHENMFWYRQDPGLGLRLIYFSYDVKMKEKGDIPEGYSVSREKKERFSLILESASTNQTSMYLCASSLRGNTVYFGEGSWLTVV.

Turning to this clonotype: A much larger clone sits a single nucleotide away, making a read error possible. The rearrangement links TRBV6-5 to TRBJ1-1; possibly TRBD1 for D (5 bases). The CDR3 length is 14 residues. Looked up from germline, CDR1 is MNHEY and CDR2 is SVGAGI. CDR3 amino acids: CANSYGRAGTGAFF. CDR3 coding DNA: TGTGCCAACAGTTACGGCAGGGCGGGAACTGGAGCTTTCTTT.

The chain combines TRBV11-2 with TRBJ2-3, with D tentatively TRBD1 (5 bases). The V end was cut by 7 bases, the J end by 5 bases, with 19 bases between. Germline-derived CDR1 and CDR2 are SGHAT and FQNNGV. This CDR3 has 15 amino acids. The CDR3 DNA follows: TGTGCCAGCACCCCTTTGACCCCGCAGGGAGATACGCAGTATTTT. It translates to CASTPLTPQGDTQYF.

This clonotype was seen more than once but under ten times. V is TRBV6-5 and J is TRBJ2-2; D is unresolved. Trimming left V 4 bases short and J 3 bases short, with 9 bases between. The CDR3 loop spans 14 amino acids. The germline gives CDR1 MNHEY, CDR2 SVGAGI. The CDR3 spells CASSCSRDTGELFF. CDR3 DNA: TGTGCCAGCAGTTGCTCTCGAGACACCGGGGAGCTGTTTTTT.

With regard to this clonotype: Here the CDR3 omits its conserved ending phenylalanine or tryptophan, so a read error is the likely source. The rearrangement links TRBV30 to TRBJ2-7; the D gene could be TRBD1 or TRBD2 (5 bases each). Trimming removed 2 bases at V and 6 bases at J, with 11 bases between. Germline CDR1 reads GTSNPN; CDR2 reads SVGIG (reference sequence). The CDR3 loop spans 12 amino acids. CDR3 sequence: CAWSLGAGEQYL. The CDR3 coding sequence is TGTGCCTGGAGTCTTGGGGCGGGCGAGCAGTACTTA.

Regarding this clonotype: At one end, the junction sequence differs from germline, possibly due to a read error. V gene TRBV4-1 combines with J gene TRBJ1-2, with D tentatively TRBD1 (5 bases). Per the germline V gene, CDR1 is MGHRA and CDR2 is YSYEKL. The CDR3 runs 13 residues. The DNA for the CDR3 is TGCGCCAGCAGTGAGACAGCCAACTATGGCTTCACCTTC. Protein sequence: CASSETANYGFTF.

Remarks on this clonotype: The conserved phenylalanine or tryptophan normally closing the CDR3 is absent here, so this likely arose from a read error. Because the CDR3's place on the DNA is in doubt, the DNA is left out and the CDR3 is given as listed by TCRdb. The genes are TRBV12-3 or TRBV12-4 and TRBJ2-7; the DNA was not used to check the table's D call, TRBD2. The CDR3 extends over 14 residues, inclusive of both ends. CDR3 region: CATKRTSGRYEHYL.

The rearrangement uses TRBV7-3 and TRBJ1-1; D uncertain. CDR1 SGHTA and CDR2 FQGTGA come from the germline V gene. The CDR3 consists of 13 residues. Trimming left V 2 bases short and J 5 bases short, with 9 bases between. The CDR3 is CASSLGELTEAFF. For the CDR3, the DNA is TGTGCCAGCAGCTTAGGGGAGCTAACTGAAGCTTTCTTT.

On this clonotype: With a much larger clone just one base away, this may be a read error. The gene calls are TRBV28 and TRBJ2-7; D possibly matches TRBD1 or TRBD2 (6 bases each). CDR1 is MDHEN and CDR2 is SYDVKM in the germline V gene. The CDR3 totals 14 residues. Trimming took off 8 bases at V and 2 bases at J, with 16 bases between the two ends. In DNA, the CDR3 is TGTGCCAGCTGTTCGGAGGAGGGGGCCTACGAGCAGTACTTC. Amino acids: CASCSEEGAYEQYF. The whole variable domain, filled in from reference TRBV28 and TRBJ2-7, reads DVKVTQSSRYLVKRTGEKVFLECVQDMDHENMFWYRQDPGLGLRLIYFSYDVKMKEKGDIPEGYSVSREKKERFSLILESASTNQTSMYLCASCSEEGAYEQYFGPGTRLTVT.

In this sample, this clonotype turned up many times. The CDR3 spells CASSSQMFSRGFEQYF. The CDR3 DNA reads TGTGCCAGCAGTTCCCAAATGTTCTCCCGAGGGTTCGAGCAGTACTTC. V gene TRBV28 combines with J gene TRBJ2-7; D possibly corresponds to TRBD2 (5 bases). The germline V gene has CDR1 MDHEN and CDR2 SYDVKM. This CDR3 spans 16 amino acids. The V gene lost 4 bases and the J gene lost 6 bases, with 22 bases spanning the gap.

The V and J genes are TRBV6-1 and TRBJ2-3; TRBD2 might be the D (6 bases). Trimming took 5 bases from V and 2 from J, leaving 17 bases between them. The V gene's germline CDR1 is MNHNS and CDR2 SASEGT. This CDR3 contains 16 residues. The CDR3 region has the DNA TGTGCCAGCAGTCAATCAGCGGGTTTAATCACAGATACGCAGTATTTT. Protein sequence: CASSQSAGLITDTQYF.